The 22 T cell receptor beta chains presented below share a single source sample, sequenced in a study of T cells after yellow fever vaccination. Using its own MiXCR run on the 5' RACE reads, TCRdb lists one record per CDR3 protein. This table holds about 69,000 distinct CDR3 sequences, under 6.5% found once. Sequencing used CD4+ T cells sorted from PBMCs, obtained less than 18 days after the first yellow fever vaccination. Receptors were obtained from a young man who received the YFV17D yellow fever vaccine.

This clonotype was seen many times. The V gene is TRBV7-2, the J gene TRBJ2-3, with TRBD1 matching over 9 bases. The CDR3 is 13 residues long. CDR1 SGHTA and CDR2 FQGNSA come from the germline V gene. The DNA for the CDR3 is TGTGCTGCTGCCAGACAGGGGGGGGATACGCAGTATTTT. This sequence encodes CAAARQGGDTQYF.

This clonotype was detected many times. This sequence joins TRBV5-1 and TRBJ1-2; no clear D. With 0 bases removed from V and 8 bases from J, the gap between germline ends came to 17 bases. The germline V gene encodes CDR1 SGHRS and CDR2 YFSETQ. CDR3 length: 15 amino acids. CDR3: CASSLEWGDPGGYTF. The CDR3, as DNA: TGCGCCAGCAGCTTGGAGTGGGGTGACCCGGGGGGCTACACCTTC.

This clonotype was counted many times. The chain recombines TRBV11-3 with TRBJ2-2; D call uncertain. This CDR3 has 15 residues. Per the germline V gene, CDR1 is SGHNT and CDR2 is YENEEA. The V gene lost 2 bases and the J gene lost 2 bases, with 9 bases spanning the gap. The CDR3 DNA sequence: TGTGCCAGCAGCTTAAGGTCCGGTAACACCGGGGAGCTGTTTTTT. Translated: CASSLRSGNTGELFF.

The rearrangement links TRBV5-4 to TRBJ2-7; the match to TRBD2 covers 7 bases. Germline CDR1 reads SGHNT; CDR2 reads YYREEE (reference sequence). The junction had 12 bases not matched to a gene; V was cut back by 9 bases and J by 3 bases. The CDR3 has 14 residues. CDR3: CATSWRASGYEQYV. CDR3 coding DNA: TGTGCCACCTCTTGGCGGGCTAGCGGCTACGAGCAGTACGTC.

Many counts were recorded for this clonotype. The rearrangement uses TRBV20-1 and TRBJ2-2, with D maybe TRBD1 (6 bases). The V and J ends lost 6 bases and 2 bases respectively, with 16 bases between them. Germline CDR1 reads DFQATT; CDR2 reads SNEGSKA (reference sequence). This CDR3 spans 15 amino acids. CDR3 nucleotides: TGCAGTGCCGGAAGACGGACAGTTAACACCGGGGAGCTGTTTTTT. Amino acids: CSAGRRTVNTGELFF.

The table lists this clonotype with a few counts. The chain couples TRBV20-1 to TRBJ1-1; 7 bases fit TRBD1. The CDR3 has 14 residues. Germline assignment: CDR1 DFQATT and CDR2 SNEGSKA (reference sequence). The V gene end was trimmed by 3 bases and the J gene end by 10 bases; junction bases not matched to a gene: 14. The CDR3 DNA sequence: TGCAGTGCTAGGAGGGACAGCTTAGGGGATTCAGCTTTCTTT. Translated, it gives CSARRDSLGDSAFF.

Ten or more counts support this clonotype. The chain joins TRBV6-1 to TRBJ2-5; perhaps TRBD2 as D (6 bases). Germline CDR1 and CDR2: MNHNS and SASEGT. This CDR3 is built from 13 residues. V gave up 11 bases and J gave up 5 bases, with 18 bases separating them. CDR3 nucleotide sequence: TGTGCCGGGTTACGGCGGGGTGAGGAGACCCAGTACTTC. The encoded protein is CAGLRRGEETQYF.

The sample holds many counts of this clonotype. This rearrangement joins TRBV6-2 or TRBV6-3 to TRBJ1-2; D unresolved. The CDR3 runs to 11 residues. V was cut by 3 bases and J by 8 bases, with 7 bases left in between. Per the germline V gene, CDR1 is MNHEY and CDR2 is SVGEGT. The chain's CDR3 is CASSYLAGYTF. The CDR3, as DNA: TGTGCCAGCAGTTATTTGGCCGGCTACACCTTC.

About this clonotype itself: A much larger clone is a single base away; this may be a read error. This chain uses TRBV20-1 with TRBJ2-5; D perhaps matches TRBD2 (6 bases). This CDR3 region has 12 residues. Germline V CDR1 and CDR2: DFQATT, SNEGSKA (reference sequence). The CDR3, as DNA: TGCAGTGCGTGGGGGGACCATGAGACCCAGTACTTC. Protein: CSAWGDHETQYF.

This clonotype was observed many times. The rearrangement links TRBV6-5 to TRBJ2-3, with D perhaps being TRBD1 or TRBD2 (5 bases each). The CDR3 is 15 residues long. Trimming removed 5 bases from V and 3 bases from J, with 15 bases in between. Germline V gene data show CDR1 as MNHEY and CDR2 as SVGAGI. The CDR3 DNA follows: TGTGCCAGCAGTACTACGGGACGGACGACAGATACGCAGTATTTT. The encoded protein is CASSTTGRTTDTQYF.

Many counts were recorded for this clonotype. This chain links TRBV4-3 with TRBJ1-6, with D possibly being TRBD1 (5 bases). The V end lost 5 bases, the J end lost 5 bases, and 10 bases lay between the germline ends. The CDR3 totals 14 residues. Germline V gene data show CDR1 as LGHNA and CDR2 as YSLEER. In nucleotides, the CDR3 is TGCGCCAGCAGCAGGACACGAAATAATTCACCCCTCCACTTT. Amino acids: CASSRTRNNSPLHF.

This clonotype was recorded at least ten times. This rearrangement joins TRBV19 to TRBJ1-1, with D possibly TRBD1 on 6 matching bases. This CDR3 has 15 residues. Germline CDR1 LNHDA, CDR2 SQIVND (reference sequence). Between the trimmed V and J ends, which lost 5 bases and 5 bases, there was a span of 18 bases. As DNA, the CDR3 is TGTGCCAGTAGTCCTGAACAGGGCCGCGAGACTGAAGCTTTCTTT. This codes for CASSPEQGRETEAFF.

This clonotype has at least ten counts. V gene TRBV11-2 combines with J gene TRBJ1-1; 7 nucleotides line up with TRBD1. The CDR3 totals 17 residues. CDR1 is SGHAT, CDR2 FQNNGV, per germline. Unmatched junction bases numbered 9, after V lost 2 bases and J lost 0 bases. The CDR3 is CASSLNRGQIVNTEAFF. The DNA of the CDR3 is TGTGCCAGCAGCTTAAATCGGGGACAGATTGTGAACACTGAAGCTTTCTTT.

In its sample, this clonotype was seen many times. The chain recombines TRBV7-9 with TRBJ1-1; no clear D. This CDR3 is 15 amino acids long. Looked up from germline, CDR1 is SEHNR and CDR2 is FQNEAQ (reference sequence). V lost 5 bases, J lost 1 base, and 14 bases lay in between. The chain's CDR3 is CASSPYMAANTEAFF. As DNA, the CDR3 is TGTGCCAGCAGCCCATATATGGCCGCGAACACTGAAGCTTTCTTT.

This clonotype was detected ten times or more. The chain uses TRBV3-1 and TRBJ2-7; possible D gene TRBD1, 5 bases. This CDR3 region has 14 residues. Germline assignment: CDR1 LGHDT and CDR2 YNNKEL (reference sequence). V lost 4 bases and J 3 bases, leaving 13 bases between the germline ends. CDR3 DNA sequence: TGTGCCAGCAGCCGGGGCAGTCCTGGCTACGAGCAGTACTTC. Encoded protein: CASSRGSPGYEQYF.

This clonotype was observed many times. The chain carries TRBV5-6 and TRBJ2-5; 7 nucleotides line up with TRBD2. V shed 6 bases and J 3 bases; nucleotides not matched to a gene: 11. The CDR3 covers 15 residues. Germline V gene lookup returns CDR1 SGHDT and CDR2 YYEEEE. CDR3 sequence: CASNEPGGLEETQYF. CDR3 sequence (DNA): TGTGCCAGCAATGAACCGGGGGGTCTCGAAGAGACCCAGTACTTC.

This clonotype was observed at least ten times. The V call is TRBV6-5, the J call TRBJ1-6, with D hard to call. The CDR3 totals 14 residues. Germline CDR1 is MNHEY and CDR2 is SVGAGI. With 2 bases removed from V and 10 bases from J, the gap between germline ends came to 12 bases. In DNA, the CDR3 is TGTGCCAGCAGTTACCGAGGCCTATGGTCACCCCTCCACTTT. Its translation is CASSYRGLWSPLHF.

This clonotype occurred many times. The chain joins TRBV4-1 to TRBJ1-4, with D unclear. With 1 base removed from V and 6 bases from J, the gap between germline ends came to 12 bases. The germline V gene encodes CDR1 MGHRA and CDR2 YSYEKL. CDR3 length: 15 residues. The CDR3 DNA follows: TGCGCCAGCAGCCAAGTGGGCAGCTCCTATGAAAAACTGTTTTTT. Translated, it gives CASSQVGSSYEKLFF.

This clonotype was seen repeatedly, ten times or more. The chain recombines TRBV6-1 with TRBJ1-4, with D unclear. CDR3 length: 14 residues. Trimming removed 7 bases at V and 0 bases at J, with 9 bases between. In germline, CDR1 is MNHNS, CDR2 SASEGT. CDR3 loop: CASTEIPTNEKLFF. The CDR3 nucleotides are TGTGCCAGCACTGAGATACCAACTAATGAAAAACTGTTTTTT.

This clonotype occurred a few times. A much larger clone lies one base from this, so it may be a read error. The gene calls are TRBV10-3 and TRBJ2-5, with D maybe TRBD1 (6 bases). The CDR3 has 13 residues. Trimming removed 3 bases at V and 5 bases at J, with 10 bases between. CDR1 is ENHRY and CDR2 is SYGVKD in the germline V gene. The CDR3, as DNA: TGTGCCATCAGTGAACAGGGCCTCGAGACCCAGTACTTC. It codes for CAISEQGLETQYF.

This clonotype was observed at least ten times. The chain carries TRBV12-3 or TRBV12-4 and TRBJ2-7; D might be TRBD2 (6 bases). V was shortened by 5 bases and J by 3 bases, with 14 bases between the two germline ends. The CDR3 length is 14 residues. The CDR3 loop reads CASSKGLLDYEQYF. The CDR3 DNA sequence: TGTGCCAGCAGTAAGGGACTCCTAGACTACGAGCAGTACTTC.

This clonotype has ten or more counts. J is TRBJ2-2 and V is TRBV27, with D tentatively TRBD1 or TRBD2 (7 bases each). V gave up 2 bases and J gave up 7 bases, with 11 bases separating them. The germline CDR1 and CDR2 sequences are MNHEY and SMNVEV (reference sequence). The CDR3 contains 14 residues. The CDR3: CASSLVRGGGELFF. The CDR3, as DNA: TGTGCCAGCAGTTTAGTCAGGGGGGGCGGGGAGCTGTTTTTT.